This T cell receptor beta chain stems from a study of vaccination and CD4 T cells after COVID-19. Study context: The convalescents comprised six males and four females, two of them Hispanic. The control cultures got either a CEFX pool, an HIV-1 Nef pool, or no peptide at all.

V lost 0 bases to trimming and J lost 4 bases, with 10 bases between them. The CDR3 is 14 amino acids. CDR1 and CDR2 from the germline V gene are SGHAT and FQNNGV. As to this clonotype: Its matching antigen is unknown.

At the Johns Hopkins FTIC core, DNA taken from cultured CD4+ T cells was sequenced by way of the Oncomine TCR Beta short-read assay. The source of extracted genomic DNA was cultured CD4+ T cells. TCRdb called the PCR reads again in MiXCR, with one record for every CDR3 protein. The sample lists over 5,500 distinct CDR3 sequences, less than 55% seen once, with more than 20% in the top ten. Treatment in this sample: roughly 10-day PBMC culture with coronavirus spike peptide pools or control peptides (ViraFEST assay). From the unexposed donor, CD4+ T cells were collected ahead of the COVID-19 pandemic (2011-2018). Peptide pool stimulation in ViraFEST expanded antigen-specific T cells, whose TCRs were then sequenced.

The sample comprised CD4+ T cells from blood, cultured in vitro. V gene TRBV11-2 combines with J gene TRBJ2-7; no clear D. This receptor was taken from a human donor in good health. In nucleotides, the CDR3 is TGTGCCAGCAGCTTAGATCGTGTGAGTTACGAGCAGTACTTC. It specifies CASSLDRVSYEQYF.